This T cell receptor (beta chain) was identified in a study of radiotherapy plus CTLA-4 blockade in lung cancer. Findings and limits, study-wide: Radiotherapy was combined with ipilimumab, and tumor-derived TCR clones then expanded in blood.

TCRdb keeps only in-frame clones here, not all; method: immunoSEQ multiplex PCR. The table records about 80,000 clones, about 79% of them present only once. Regarding this clone: Its antigen remains unknown.

Focal radiation plus CTLA-4 blockade with ipilimumab was administered to patients who had chemo-refractory metastatic non-small-cell lung cancer. This CDR3 comprises 13 residues. With 6 bases clipped from V and 5 bases from J, the junction kept 1 base outside the gene matches. The germline CDR1 and CDR2 sequences are KGHSH and LQKENI. The chain employs TRBV18 and TRBJ2-1, with 10 nucleotides matching TRBD2. The sample in question was peripheral blood, obtained from a patient treated with radiotherapy plus ipilimumab. The receptor was isolated from a human donor with non-small cell lung cancer whose response to radiotherapy plus ipilimumab could not be evaluated. Some clones in this sample may be carry-over from other donors' samples. The CDR3 DNA follows: TGTGCCAGCTCTGGGACTAGCGACAATGAGCAGTTCTTC. Its protein is CASSGTSDNEQFF. The full variable domain, its missing parts supplied by reference TRBV18 and TRBJ2-1, is NAGVMQNPRHLVRRRGQEARLRCSPMKGHSHVYWYRQLPEEGLKFMVYLQKENIIDESGMPKERFSAEFPKEGPSILRIQQVVRGDSAAYFCASSGTSDNEQFFGPGTRLTVL.